This passage covers 25 T cell receptor beta chains from one sample sequenced in a study of vaccination and CD4 T cells after COVID-19. Indicated treatment: roughly ten-day PBMC culture with coronavirus spike peptide pools or control peptides (ViraFEST assay). No antigens are known for them. Cultured CD4+ T-cell DNA underwent Oncomine TCR Beta short-read sequencing. TCRdb re-analysed the PCR reads in MiXCR, keeping a single row per CDR3 protein. The sample has 9,500 to 14,000 distinct CDR3 sequences; 25% to 35% are singletons. The specimen sequenced was cultured CD4+ T cells from blood. These receptor sequences come from a human donor with COVID-19.

The V call is TRBV7-9, the J call TRBJ2-3, with 10 bases aligning to TRBD2. The CDR3 consists of 16 residues. CDR1 SEHNR and CDR2 FQNEAQ come from the germline V gene (reference sequence). Germline trimming cut 6 bases from V and 1 base from J; bases unmatched to any gene: 7. The CDR3 nucleotides read TGTGCCAGCAGGTCCCTAGCGGGGGCCGGCACAGATACGCAGTATTTT. Translated: CASRSLAGAGTDTQYF.

This clonotype showed up just a few times. This rearrangement joins TRBV19 to TRBJ1-5, with a weak D call TRBD1 (6 bases). The germline CDR1 and CDR2 sequences are LNHDA and SQIVND (reference sequence). With 4 bases removed from V and 6 bases from J, the gap between germline ends came to 19 bases. CDR3 length: 16 residues. The CDR3 sequence is CASSRPPGQTVQPQHF. The CDR3 bases are TGTGCCAGTAGTAGGCCCCCCGGACAGACAGTTCAGCCCCAGCATTTT.

This clonotype was counted once. The rearrangement joins TRBV6-1 to TRBJ1-5, with D uncertain. The CDR3 runs 14 residues. V was trimmed by 5 bases and J by 5 bases, leaving 13 bases between them. The germline V gene encodes CDR1 MNHNS and CDR2 SASEGT. CDR3 sequence (DNA): TGTGCCAGCAGTCCCCGCGGGAGGTATCAGCCCCAGCATTTT. This codes for CASSPRGRYQPQHF.

This clonotype occurred once. This chain links TRBV5-4 with TRBJ2-2; D possibly corresponds to TRBD1 (6 bases). The V end was cut by 4 bases, the J end by 4 bases, with 20 bases between. This CDR3 is built from 17 residues. In germline, CDR1 is SGHNT, CDR2 YYREEE (reference sequence). CDR3 coding DNA: TGTGCCAGCAGCCGAATTACAGGGCCTTCGGGCACCGGGGAGCTGTTTTTT. It codes for CASSRITGPSGTGELFF.

In its sample, this clonotype was seen a few times. V and J are TRBV6-1 and TRBJ2-6; TRBD1 matches 7 bases. The CDR3 length is 14 residues. V was pared by 10 bases and J by 2 bases, with 5 bases of the junction left unmatched. Germline loops: CDR1 MNHNS, CDR2 SASEGT. This chain's CDR3 is CATNDRAGANVLTF. CDR3 DNA: TGTGCCACGAACGACAGGGCTGGGGCCAACGTCCTGACTTTC.

The genes are TRBV4-2 and TRBJ2-2, with a possible D match to TRBD2 (6 bases). CDR1 and CDR2 from the germline V gene are LGHNA and YNFKEQ. Trimming took 0 bases from V and 6 from J, leaving 8 bases between them. This CDR3 comprises 14 residues. The CDR3 bases are TGTGCCAGCAGCCAAGATTGGGGGGCCGGGGAGCTGTTTTTT. Its translation is CASSQDWGAGELFF.

The chain joins TRBV7-6 to TRBJ2-3; TRBD2 matches 8 bases. This CDR3 has 13 residues. CDR1 is SGHVS and CDR2 is FNYEAQ in the germline V gene. CDR3 in amino acids: CASDGGATDTQYF. CDR3 sequence (DNA): TGTGCTAGCGACGGGGGGGCCACAGATACGCAGTATTTT.

This clonotype showed up just once. The chain has TRBV6-1 and TRBJ2-3; D may be TRBD1 (5 bases). The germline V and J ends were trimmed by 2 bases and 2 bases, with 11 bases remaining between them. CDR3 length: 15 amino acids. In germline, CDR1 is MNHNS, CDR2 SASEGT. The CDR3 sequence is CASSEWGGDTDTQYF. CDR3 coding DNA: TGTGCCAGCAGTGAATGGGGCGGAGACACAGATACGCAGTATTTT.

The genes are TRBV20-1 and TRBJ2-1; 9 bases agree with TRBD1. The germline CDR1 and CDR2 sequences are DFQATT and SNEGSKA (reference sequence). The CDR3 runs 12 residues. CDR3 nucleotides: TGCAGCCGGGACAGGGACTACAATGAGCAGTTCTTC. Residues: CSRDRDYNEQFF.

The chain employs TRBV20-1 and TRBJ2-5; 8 bases align to TRBD2. V dropped 1 base and J dropped 0; count of bases not matched to a gene: 7. The CDR3 is 16 amino acids. Germline V lookup: CDR1 DFQATT, CDR2 SNEGSKA (reference sequence). The CDR3 DNA is TGCAGTGCTAGAGCCGCTAGCGGGTGGTACCAAGAGACCCAGTACTTC. The encoded protein is CSARAASGWYQETQYF.

This clonotype occurred a few times. This sequence joins TRBV19 and TRBJ1-2; the match to TRBD1 covers 7 bases. The length of the CDR3 is 13 residues. Germline CDR1 LNHDA, CDR2 SQIVND (reference sequence). J gave up 6 bases and V 6 bases, and 7 bases lay outside the gene matches. This chain's CDR3 is CASRTQGIDGYTF. The CDR3 DNA reads TGTGCCAGTAGAACACAGGGGATCGATGGCTACACCTTC.

V gene TRBV4-1 combines with J gene TRBJ2-3, with 10 nucleotides matching TRBD2. V trimming: 1 base; J trimming: 9 bases; junction bases outside the gene matches: 13. Germline V gene lookup returns CDR1 MGHRA and CDR2 YSYEKL. The CDR3 extends over 17 amino acids. The CDR3 spells CASSQGVSGGAFETQYF. In DNA form, the CDR3 reads TGCGCCAGCAGCCAAGGGGTCAGCGGGGGGGCCTTTGAAACGCAGTATTTT.

This clonotype has only a few counts. The chain links TRBV6-1 to TRBJ1-2, with TRBD1 as a possible D gene (5 bases). Germline CDR1 MNHNS, CDR2 SASEGT. V lost 8 bases, J lost 8 bases, and 24 bases lay in between. This CDR3 has 15 residues. CDR3 region: CASRRIQDSKAGYTF. The CDR3 DNA is TGTGCCAGCCGTCGCATACAGGACTCTAAAGCCGGCTACACCTTC.

This clonotype has just a few counts. Here the CDR3 reads CASSYNRDSSNYGYTF. In DNA form, the CDR3 reads TGTGCCAGCAGTTACAACCGGGACAGCTCTAACTATGGCTACACCTTC. V gene TRBV6-5 combines with J gene TRBJ1-2; 7 nucleotides match TRBD1. CDR1 and CDR2 from the germline V gene are MNHEY and SVGAGI. The CDR3 is made up of 16 amino acids. Trimming took 2 bases from V and 0 from J; bases not matched to a gene: 6.

This clonotype has just a few counts. V and J are TRBV7-6 and TRBJ1-1; D may be TRBD1 (6 bases). V lost 4 bases, J lost 3 bases, and 15 bases lay in between. Germline assignment: CDR1 SGHVS and CDR2 FNYEAQ. The CDR3 is 15 amino acids. CDR3 loop: CASSSRDTRDTEAFF. The CDR3 DNA is TGTGCCAGCAGCTCCCGGGACACTAGGGACACTGAAGCTTTCTTT.

The chain links TRBV11-1 to TRBJ2-2, with 7 bases fitting TRBD1. CDR1 and CDR2 (germline): SGHAT, FQDESV (reference sequence). V lost 4 bases to trimming and J lost 1 base; unmatched junction nucleotides: 0. The CDR3 consists of 14 residues. The CDR3 spells CASSWDRNTGELFF. The CDR3 DNA reads TGTGCCAGCAGCTGGGACAGGAACACCGGGGAGCTGTTTTTT.

This clonotype was seen a handful of times. The chain recombines TRBV18 with TRBJ1-2; D uncertain. This CDR3 contains 13 residues. Per germline, CDR1 KGHSH and CDR2 LQKENI. V was trimmed by 1 base and J by 6 bases, leaving 9 bases between them. The chain's CDR3 is CASSPLTRHGYTF. The CDR3 DNA sequence: TGTGCCAGCTCACCACTGACGCGGCATGGCTACACCTTC. Full variable domain (rest looked up from reference TRBV18 and TRBJ1-2): NAGVMQNPRHLVRRRGQEARLRCSPMKGHSHVYWYRQLPEEGLKFMVYLQKENIIDESGMPKERFSAEFPKEGPSILRIQQVVRGDSAAYFCASSPLTRHGYTFGSGTRLTVV.

This clonotype showed up just a few times. The chain uses TRBV6-4 and TRBJ2-5, with 10 bases that match TRBD2. J lost 4 bases, V lost 11 bases, and 10 bases had no gene match. CDR3 size: 14 residues. Germline CDR1 MRHNA, CDR2 SNTAGT. This CDR3 reads CALPGSSGGETQYF. The CDR3 DNA reads as TGTGCCCTCCCCGGCTCTAGCGGGGGAGAGACCCAGTACTTC.

This clonotype is labeled as large (0.1 to 1%). The chain has TRBV7-9 and TRBJ1-6, with a tentative D call TRBD1 (5 bases). The CDR3 is 12 residues long. The V gene lost 7 bases and the J gene lost 10 bases, with 11 bases spanning the gap. Germline V gene sequence: CDR1 SEHNR, CDR2 FQNEAQ (reference sequence). For the CDR3, the DNA is TGTGCCAGCAAGGGGTTAGAGTCACCCCTCCACTTT. It is translated as CASKGLESPLHF.

The V gene is TRBV19, the J gene TRBJ2-1; TRBD2 matches at 7 bases. From germline, CDR1 is LNHDA and CDR2 SQIVND (reference sequence). V dropped 2 bases and J dropped 6; count of bases not matched to a gene: 10. The CDR3 sequence is 16 residues long. Written as DNA, the CDR3 is TGTGCCAGTAGTATAAGTCTGGCTAGCGGAAGCAATGAGCAGTTCTTC. Protein sequence: CASSISLASGSNEQFF.

This clonotype appeared a few times. The chain joins TRBV5-6 to TRBJ2-3, with 9 nucleotides matching TRBD2. Trimming cost V 1 base and J 5 bases; bases outside gene matches: 8. The CDR3 runs to 16 residues. Germline V gives CDR1 SGHDT, CDR2 YYEEEE. CDR3 region: CASSLNLAGLGDTQYF. CDR3 nucleotide sequence: TGTGCCAGCAGCTTGAACCTAGCGGGGTTAGGAGATACGCAGTATTTT.

The chain recombines TRBV20-1 with TRBJ2-5; maybe TRBD2 (6 bases). The CDR3 spans 14 residues. Trimming pared 6 bases from V and 1 base from J, leaving 15 bases between. The germline V gene encodes CDR1 DFQATT and CDR2 SNEGSKA (reference sequence). The CDR3 bases are TGCAGTGCAGAGAGAGCTAGCGCCCAAGAGACCCAGTACTTC. The encoded protein is CSAERASAQETQYF.

The genes are TRBV24-1 and TRBJ2-1, with 7 bases that match TRBD2. The J segment lost 5 bases and the V segment lost 6 bases, leaving 6 bases of the junction unmatched. Germline V gene sequence: CDR1 KGHDR, CDR2 SFDVKD. The CDR3 consists of 14 residues. Written as DNA, the CDR3 is TGTGCCACCAGTACAACTAGCGCAGACAATGAGCAGTTCTTC. This gives the protein CATSTTSADNEQFF.

The V gene is TRBV19, the J gene TRBJ1-4; perhaps TRBD1 as D (5 bases). Trimming shortened V by 2 bases and J by 5 bases, and 12 bases separated the two germline ends. The length of the CDR3 is 15 residues. CDR1 and CDR2 (germline): LNHDA, SQIVND (reference sequence). The CDR3 region is CASSISLAGNEKLFF. Here the CDR3 DNA reads TGTGCCAGTAGTATATCCCTGGCAGGGAATGAAAAACTGTTTTTT. The complete variable domain, with remaining parts taken from reference TRBV19 and TRBJ1-4, reads DGGITQSPKYLFRKEGQNVTLSCEQNLNHDAMYWYRQDPGQGLRLIYYSQIVNDFQKGDIAEGYSVSREKKESFPLTVTSAQKNPTAFYLCASSISLAGNEKLFFGSGTQLSVL.

Remarks on this clonotype: The CDR3 does not end in the conserved phenylalanine or tryptophan, so this is likely a read error. The chain recombines TRBV29-1 with TRBJ2-2; tentatively, D is TRBD2 (5 bases). In germline, CDR1 is SQVTM, CDR2 ANQGSEA. Trimming pared 4 bases from V and 1 base from J, leaving 13 bases between. The CDR3 runs to 15 residues. CDR3 nucleotides: TGCAGCGTTGCCCCGGGGTCGCTGAACACCGGGGAGCTGTTTCTT. Translating it yields CSVAPGSLNTGELFL.